The next 14 T cell receptor beta chains were all read from a single sample in a study of OX40 agonist ivuxolimab in advanced cancers. Some clones are missing from TCRdb's copy, which holds only in-frame ones; the method was immunoSEQ multiplex PCR. The data contain about 100,000 clones, approximately 90% of them singletons. The starting material was CD4+ or CD8+ T cells sorted from blood, obtained in a trial of the OX40 agonist ivuxolimab. Receptors originate from an adult with an advanced solid tumor such as melanoma, head and neck, liver or kidney cancer.

This sequence joins TRBV2 and TRBJ2-7, with TRBD2 matching 7 bases. Germline V gene data show CDR1 as SNHLY and CDR2 as FYNNEI. The CDR3 covers 13 residues. With V trimmed by 4 bases and J by 1 base, 1 base remained unmatched. The chain's CDR3 is CASSVRGSYEQYF. The CDR3 region has the DNA TGTGCCAGCAGTGTGCGGGGGTCCTACGAGCAGTACTTC.

The chain joins TRBV6-1 to TRBJ1-2; D remains ambiguous. Trimming left V 2 bases short and J 3 bases short, with 4 bases between. Germline values: CDR1 MNHNS, CDR2 SASEGT. The CDR3 is 12 residues long. The CDR3 loop is CASSEKDYGYTF. The CDR3 DNA reads as TGTGCCAGCAGTGAAAAGGACTATGGCTACACCTTC.

The rearrangement uses TRBV14 and TRBJ2-5, with D possibly TRBD1 on 7 matching bases. Trimming left V 4 bases short and J 5 bases short, with 17 bases between. The CDR3 is made up of 15 amino acids. Germline loops: CDR1 SGHDN, CDR2 FVKESK. The DNA of the CDR3 is TGTGCCAGCAGCCGAAGGATTGCAGGGGGGGAGACCCAGTACTTC. Translation gives CASSRRIAGGETQYF.

The chain recombines TRBV5-1 with TRBJ2-5; unclear D gene. The ends were cut back, 0 bases at V and 5 bases at J, with 8 bases in the middle. Per germline, CDR1 SGHRS and CDR2 YFSETQ. The CDR3 consists of 13 residues. The CDR3 is CASSLGQLETQYF. CDR3 nucleotides: TGCGCCAGCAGCTTGGGACAATTGGAGACCCAGTACTTC.

This chain uses TRBV7-2 with TRBJ1-2; weak D call: TRBD1 (6 bases). CDR1 is SGHTA, CDR2 FQGNSA, per germline. The V gene lost 4 bases and the J gene lost 6 bases, with 27 bases spanning the gap. The CDR3 runs 18 residues. The CDR3 protein is CASSSPPPGLRGGNGYTF. The CDR3 DNA reads as TGTGCCAGCAGCTCCCCACCACCGGGGCTAAGAGGGGGGAATGGCTACACCTTC. Complete variable domain (other parts from reference TRBV7-2 and TRBJ1-2): GAGVSQSPSNKVTEKGKDVELRCDPISGHTALYWYRQSLGQGLEFLIYFQGNSAPDKSGLPSDRFSAERTGGSVSTLTIQRTQQEDSAVYLCASSSPPPGLRGGNGYTFGSGTRLTVV.

J is TRBJ2-7 and V is TRBV25-1, with a weak D call TRBD2 (7 bases). Deletions cut 8 bases from V and 9 bases from J, with 17 bases between. This CDR3 region has 12 residues. Germline V gives CDR1 MGHDK, CDR2 SYGVNS. The chain's CDR3 is CASRGGGGRQYF. CDR3 bases: TGTGCCAGCCGTGGGGGCGGGGGCCGGCAGTACTTC.

The chain employs TRBV4-1 and TRBJ1-2; D remains unclear. Germline CDR1 MGHRA, CDR2 YSYEKL. The CDR3 is made up of 14 amino acids. V gave up 4 bases and J gave up 2 bases, with 11 bases separating them. This chain's CDR3 is CASSRMTANYGYTF. As DNA, the CDR3 is TGCGCCAGCAGCCGCATGACGGCGAACTATGGCTACACCTTC.

The chain has TRBV6-1 and TRBJ2-7; 12 nucleotides line up with TRBD2. The junction had 4 bases not matched to a gene; V was cut back by 4 bases and J by 3 bases. The V gene's germline CDR1 is MNHNS and CDR2 SASEGT. The length of the CDR3 is 15 residues. CDR3 nucleotides: TGTGCCAGCAGTGGTCTGACTAGCGGGAGCTACGAGCAGTACTTC. Its translation: CASSGLTSGSYEQYF.

This sequence joins TRBV9 and TRBJ1-4; the D is unclear. The V gene lost 4 bases and the J gene lost 4 bases, with 14 bases spanning the gap. CDR1 is SGDLS, CDR2 YYNGEE, per germline. The CDR3 loop spans 15 amino acids. For the CDR3, the DNA is TGTGCCAGCAGCCCAACTGCGATGATTAATGAAAAACTGTTTTTT. This sequence encodes CASSPTAMINEKLFF.

V usage is TRBV19 and J usage is TRBJ2-7; 11 nucleotides line up with TRBD2. The CDR3 has 15 amino acids. The trim removed 6 bases at V and 2 bases at J, leaving 6 bases unmatched. Germline loops: CDR1 LNHDA, CDR2 SQIVND (reference sequence). CDR3 nucleotide sequence: TGTGCCAGTAGAAGGACTAGCGGGCTTACCTACGAGCAGTACTTC. Translated, it gives CASRRTSGLTYEQYF.

The genes are TRBV5-6 and TRBJ2-5; the match to TRBD2 covers 12 bases. V was pared by 3 bases and J by 5 bases, with 8 bases of the junction left unmatched. Germline CDR1 SGHDT, CDR2 YYEEEE. There are 16 residues in the CDR3. The CDR3 protein is CASSSRLAGEVETQYF. The CDR3 DNA is TGTGCCAGCAGCTCCCGACTAGCGGGAGAGGTTGAGACCCAGTACTTC.

This clone was seen only a few times. The chain links TRBV9 to TRBJ1-2, with no clear D. Trimming pared 0 bases from V and 5 bases from J, leaving 11 bases between. Germline CDR1 is SGDLS and CDR2 is YYNGEE. The CDR3 loop spans 14 amino acids. The CDR3 DNA sequence: TGTGCCAGCAGCGTAGGTGAGGAAGGGTATGGCTACACCTTC. This encodes CASSVGEEGYGYTF.

The rearrangement uses TRBV7-3 and TRBJ2-5, with 11 nucleotides matching TRBD2. Unmatched junction bases numbered 6, after V lost 7 bases and J lost 2 bases. The CDR3 is 15 residues long. Germline V gene sequence: CDR1 SGHTA, CDR2 FQGTGA. In DNA form, the CDR3 reads TGTGCCAGCAAGCTGGGACTAGCGGAACAAGAGACCCAGTACTTC. Translating it yields CASKLGLAEQETQYF. The full variable domain, with the rest looked up from reference TRBV7-3 and TRBJ2-5, is GAGVSQTPSNKVTEKGKYVELRCDPISGHTALYWYRQSLGQGPEFLIYFQGTGAADDSGLPNDRFFAVRPEGSVSTLKIQRTERGDSAVYLCASKLGLAEQETQYFGPGTRLLVL.

J is TRBJ2-4 and V is TRBV14, with 9 bases that match TRBD2. The CDR3 runs 17 residues. Germline CDR1 and CDR2: SGHDN and FVKESK. The V gene end was trimmed by 4 bases and the J gene end by 0 bases; junction bases not matched to a gene: 7. The DNA for the CDR3 is TGTGCCAGCAGCCCGGGACTAGCCGACCTAGCCAAAAACATTCAGTACTTC. This codes for CASSPGLADLAKNIQYF.